The clone carrying this T cell receptor beta chain is medium-sized. Genes and germline are mouse. This specimen comes from a study of CD8+ T cells in alopecia areata. Reverse transcription of extracted RNA yielded cDNA, which provided the sequencing template. Only in-frame clones appear in the TCRdb table, and some are missing; sequencing was by immunoSEQ multiplex PCR. Singletons are absent from the sample, which has about 3,000 clones. This sample's time point: mouse skin 3 weeks after grafting. The sample was skin, taken at week 3. This TCR was sampled from a C3H/HeJ mouse with alopecia areata. The mice in this strain carry MHC haplotype H2-k.

The sequenced part of the CDR3 DNA is TGCACCTGCAGTGCAGACGAATCGGGACAGCCTAACACA. This codes for CTCSADESGQPNT. From start to end, the CDR3 is CTCSADESGQPNTEVFF. The chain combines TRBV1 with TRBJ1-1; TRBD1 aligns across 7 bases. The read ends 4 residues early relative to the CDR3; the germline J gene fills the gap. CDR3 length equals 17 residues. Germline trimming cut 0 bases from V and 2 bases from J; bases unmatched to any gene: 9. In germline, CDR1 is NSQYPW, CDR2 LRSPGD (reference sequence). The whole variable domain, remainder taken from reference TRBV1 and TRBJ1-1, is VTLLEQNPRWRLVPRGQAVNLRCILKNSQYPWMSWYQQDLQKQLQWLFTLRSPGDKEVKSLPGADYLATRVTDTELRLQVANMSQGRTLYCTCSADESGQPNTEVFFGKGTRLTVV.